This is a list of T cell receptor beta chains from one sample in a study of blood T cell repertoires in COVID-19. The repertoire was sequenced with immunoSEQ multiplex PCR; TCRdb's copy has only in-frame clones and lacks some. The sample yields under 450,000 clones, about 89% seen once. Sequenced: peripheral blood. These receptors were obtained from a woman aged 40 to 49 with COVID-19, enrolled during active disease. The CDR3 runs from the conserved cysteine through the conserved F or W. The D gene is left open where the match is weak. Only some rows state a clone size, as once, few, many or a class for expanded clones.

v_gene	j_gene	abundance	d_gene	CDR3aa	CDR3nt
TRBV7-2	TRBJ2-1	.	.	CASSLARSSSYNEQFF	TGTGCCAGCAGCTTAGCGCGGAGCAGCTCCTACAATGAGCAGTTCTTC
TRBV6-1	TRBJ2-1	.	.	CASSEGSSYNEQFF	TGTGCCAGCAGTGAAGGGAGCTCCTACAATGAGCAGTTCTTC
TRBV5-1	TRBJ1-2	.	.	CASSSSAGNYGYTF	TGCGCCAGCAGCTCTTCGGCGGGTAACTATGGCTACACCTTC
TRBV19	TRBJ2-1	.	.	CASSILARGSYNEQFF	TGTGCCAGTAGTATCTTGGCTAGGGGTTCCTACAATGAGCAGTTCTTC
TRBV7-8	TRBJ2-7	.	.	CASSLTTYEQYF	TGTGCCAGCAGCCTTACTACCTACGAGCAGTACTTC
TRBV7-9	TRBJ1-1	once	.	CASSFAGADTEAFF	TGTGCCAGCAGCTTCGCAGGGGCTGACACTGAAGCTTTCTTT
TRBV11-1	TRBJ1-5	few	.	CASSRGGDNQPQHF	TGTGCCAGCAGCCGCGGAGGGGACAATCAGCCCCAGCATTTT
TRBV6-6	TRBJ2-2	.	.	CASSPQNTGELFF	TGTGCCAGCAGTCCACAGAACACCGGGGAGCTGTTTTTT
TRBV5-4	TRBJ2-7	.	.	CASSPDRGLGYEQYF	TGTGCCAGCAGCCCAGATAGAGGGTTGGGCTACGAGCAGTACTTC
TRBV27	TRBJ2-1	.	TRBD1	CASSSGTGGLNEQFF	TGTGCCAGCAGTTCCGGGACAGGGGGCCTCAATGAGCAGTTCTTC
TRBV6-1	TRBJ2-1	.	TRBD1	CASSERDRVRSYNEQFF	TGTGCCAGCAGTGAACGGGACAGGGTCCGCTCCTACAATGAGCAGTTCTTC
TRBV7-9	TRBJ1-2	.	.	CASSLSGGNYGYTF	TGTGCCAGCAGCTTATCCGGAGGGAACTATGGCTACACCTTC
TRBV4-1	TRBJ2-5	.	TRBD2	CASSQTRLAGGKKQETQYF	TGCGCCAGCAGCCAGACCAGACTAGCGGGAGGTAAGAAGCAAGAGACCCAGTACTTC
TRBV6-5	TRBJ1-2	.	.	CASSQAGYGYTF	TGTGCCAGCAGCCAGGCAGGCTATGGCTACACCTTC
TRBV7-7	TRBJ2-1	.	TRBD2	CASSQREGSYNEQFF	TGTGCTAGCAGCCAGCGGGAGGGCTCCTACAATGAGCAGTTCTTC
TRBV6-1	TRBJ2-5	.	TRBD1	CASSDSGTGGETQYF	TGTGCCAGCAGTGATTCCGGGACAGGGGGAGAGACCCAGTACTTC
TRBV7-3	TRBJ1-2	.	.	CASSLKPGDYGYTF	TGTGCCAGCAGCTTAAAGCCAGGGGACTATGGCTACACCTTC
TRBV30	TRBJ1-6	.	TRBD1	CAWSVPTGAVAPLHF	TGTGCCTGGAGTGTACCGACAGGGGCAGTAGCGCCCCTCCACTTT
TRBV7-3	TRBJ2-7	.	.	CASSSQGSEQYF	TGTGCCAGCAGCTCACAGGGATCCGAGCAGTACTTC
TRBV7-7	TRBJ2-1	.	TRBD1	CASSLAGLPGQGNEQFF	TGTGCTAGCAGCTTAGCGGGCCTCCCGGGACAGGGGAATGAGCAGTTCTTC
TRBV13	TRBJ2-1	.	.	CASSLLGGERDNEQFF	TGTGCCAGCAGCTTATTAGGAGGGGAGAGGGACAATGAGCAGTTCTTC
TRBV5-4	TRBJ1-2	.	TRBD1	CASSSRGRGVISYGYTF	TGTGCCAGCAGCTCCAGGGGGCGAGGGGTCATTAGCTATGGCTACACCTTC
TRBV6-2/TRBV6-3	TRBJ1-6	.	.	CASSYSTEPPYNSPLHF	TGTGCCAGCAGTTACTCGACAGAGCCTCCCTATAATTCACCCCTCCACTTT
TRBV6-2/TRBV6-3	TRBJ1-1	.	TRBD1	CASRPGTGTSPNTEAFF	TGTGCCAGCAGACCTGGGACAGGGACATCTCCTAACACTGAAGCTTTCTTT
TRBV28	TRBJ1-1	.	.	CASSRLRGTEAFF	TGTGCCAGCAGTCGACTACGGGGCACTGAAGCTTTCTTT
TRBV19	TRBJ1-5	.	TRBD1	CASRGQGRYVPQHF	TGTGCCAGCCGCGGACAGGGAAGGTACGTGCCCCAGCATTTT
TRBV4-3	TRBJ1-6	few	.	CASSQDRGSSGSPLHF	TGCGCCAGCAGCCAAGATAGAGGCTCAAGCGGGTCACCCCTCCACTTT
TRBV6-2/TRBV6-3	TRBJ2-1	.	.	CASSYSRYEQFF	TGTGCCAGCAGTTACTCGAGGTATGAGCAGTTCTTC